This TCR beta chain was sequenced for a study of blood T cell repertoires in COVID-19. Across the study: COVID-19 samples collected from the United States, Italy and Spain covered acute and convalescent phases.

In the authors' workflow: Counts of nucleated cells, estimated from reference gene primer amplification, were obtained. Measured with immunoSEQ multiplex PCR; TCRdb has only the in-frame clones, and not every one. V and J calls and clone size are as listed in that table; D and trimming were resolved from the DNA. In the table there are some 83,000 clones, around 85% of which are singletons. Germline V gene data show CDR1 as SGHRS and CDR2 as YFSETQ. CDR3 size: 13 residues. The V end was cut by 6 bases, the J end by 6 bases, with 15 bases between. The chain links TRBV5-1 to TRBJ1-1; maybe TRBD1 (6 bases). This clonotype originated in a man aged 80 or over in a cohort sampled during active COVID-19. Input material: peripheral blood. The CDR3 is CASKGDTFAEAFF. CDR3 DNA: TGCGCCAGCAAAGGGGACACCTTCGCTGAAGCTTTCTTT.